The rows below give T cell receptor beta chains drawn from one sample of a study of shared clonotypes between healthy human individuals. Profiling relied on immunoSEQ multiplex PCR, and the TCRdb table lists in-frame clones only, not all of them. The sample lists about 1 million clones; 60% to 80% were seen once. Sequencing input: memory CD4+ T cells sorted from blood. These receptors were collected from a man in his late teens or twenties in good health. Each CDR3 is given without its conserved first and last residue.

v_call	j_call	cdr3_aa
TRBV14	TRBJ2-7	ASSHAKFRGEQY
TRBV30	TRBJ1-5	AWSVLSPQH
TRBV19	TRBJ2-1	ASLRQGRSGGPANEQF
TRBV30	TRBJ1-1	AWSRQTNTEAF
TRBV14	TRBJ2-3	ASSFSHQDTQY
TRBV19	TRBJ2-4	ASSGNRDGAKNIQY
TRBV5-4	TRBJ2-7	ASSRESSYEQY
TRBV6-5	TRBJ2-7	ASSYSATTYEQY
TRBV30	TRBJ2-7	AWSVFSGSEQY
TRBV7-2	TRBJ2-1	AGRRAGGHNEQF
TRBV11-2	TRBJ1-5	ASSFNQNQPQH
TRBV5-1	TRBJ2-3	ASSLYSSDTDTQY
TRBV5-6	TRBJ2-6	ASSFSDRGSSGANVLT
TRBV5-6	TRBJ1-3	ASSAQGQLAGNTIY
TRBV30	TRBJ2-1	AWSFGDRGNEQF
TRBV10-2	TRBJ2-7	ASSEYRYEQY
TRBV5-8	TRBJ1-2	ASSLGRIRYGYT
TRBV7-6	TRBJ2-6	ASSLLGANVLT
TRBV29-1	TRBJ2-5	SVVRGGQETQY
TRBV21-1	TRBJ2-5	ASSPRDSSYLLQETQY
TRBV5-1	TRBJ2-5	ASSRGTQETQY
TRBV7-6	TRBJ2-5	ASSLSWGGGETQY
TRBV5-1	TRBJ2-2	ASSLEGPSTGELF
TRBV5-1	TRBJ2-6	ASSLAGRGAGANVLT
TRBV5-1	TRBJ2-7	ASSLWETYEQY
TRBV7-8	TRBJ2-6	ASSLVSGANVLT
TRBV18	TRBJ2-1	ASSPGQGGYNEQF
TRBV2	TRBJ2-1	ASSSSTRRGTNEQF
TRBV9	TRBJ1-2	ASSVNQGSYGYT
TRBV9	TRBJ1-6	ASSQGPGGVNSPLH
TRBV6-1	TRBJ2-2	AALPGQGASGELF
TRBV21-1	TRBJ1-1	ASGARGRLVTEAF
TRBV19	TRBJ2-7	ASSIAGGPDEQY
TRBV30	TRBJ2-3	AWSPGTDTQY
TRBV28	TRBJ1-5	ASRIPNRPDQPQH
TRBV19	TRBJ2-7	ASSILRGEQY
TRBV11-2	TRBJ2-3	ASSLASGGVDTQY
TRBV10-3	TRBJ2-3	AINQGEGDTQY
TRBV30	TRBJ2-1	AWTGLDGYNEQF
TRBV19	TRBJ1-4	ASSKGQSTNEKLF
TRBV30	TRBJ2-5	AWGRGPETQY
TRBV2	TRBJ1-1	ASEVNTEAF
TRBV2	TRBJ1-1	ASYGGQGTEAF
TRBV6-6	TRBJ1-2	ASSPGAYYGYT
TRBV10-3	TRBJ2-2	ATLSGQKNTGELF
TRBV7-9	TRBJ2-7	ASSLGGRSYEQY
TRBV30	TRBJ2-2	GSGGSYGELF